Listed below are T cell receptor beta chains from one sample, sequenced in a study of shared clonotypes between healthy human individuals. Some clones are missing from TCRdb's copy, which holds only in-frame ones; the method was immunoSEQ multiplex PCR. The sample yields about 1 million clones, roughly 80% seen once. Sequencing was carried out using memory CD4+ T cells sorted from blood. The receptor source for this set is a man younger than 35 in good health. CDR3s include the opening cysteine and the closing phenylalanine or tryptophan. The D gene is left open where the match is weak. Size is stated for part of the rows, as once, few or many counts, or as a class when the clone is expanded.

v_gene	j_gene	abundance	d_gene	CDR3aa	CDR3nt
TRBV19	TRBJ1-2	.	.	CASSMGGTGASPRGYTF	TGTGCCAGTAGTATGGGGGGTACGGGGGCCTCCCCGCGTGGCTACACCTTC
TRBV6-1	TRBJ1-2	.	.	CATHSLGLYGYTF	TGTGCCACACATTCTCTGGGTTTGTATGGCTACACCTTC
TRBV7-2	TRBJ2-3	once	TRBD2	CASSLDLAGGPDTQYF	TGTGCCAGCAGCTTAGATTTAGCGGGAGGGCCAGATACGCAGTATTTT
TRBV10-3	TRBJ1-2	.	TRBD1	CAIGDRDDGYTF	TGTGCCATCGGCGACAGGGATGATGGCTACACCTTC
TRBV5-1	TRBJ1-2	.	.	CASSSDNYGYTF	TGCGCCAGCAGCTCGGACAACTATGGCTACACCTTC
TRBV5-1	TRBJ2-1	.	.	CASSILGFDNEQFF	TGCGCCAGCAGCATACTAGGGTTTGACAATGAGCAGTTCTTC
TRBV7-2	TRBJ1-2	.	TRBD1	CASTPNRGLGYTF	TGTGCCAGCACCCCGAACAGGGGGCTTGGCTACACCTTC
TRBV4-2	TRBJ2-1	.	TRBD2	CASSPDSGGADEQFF	TGTGCCAGCAGCCCCGACAGCGGGGGGGCCGATGAGCAGTTCTTC
TRBV10-2	TRBJ2-5	.	.	CASSNEAGTRETQYF	TGCGCCAGCAGTAATGAGGCGGGTACGAGAGAGACCCAGTACTTC
TRBV6-6	TRBJ2-5	.	.	CASRRGFGQIQETQYF	TGTGCCAGCAGACGCGGATTTGGCCAAATCCAAGAGACCCAGTACTTC
TRBV5-8	TRBJ1-6	.	.	CASSLLQLNSPLHF	TGTGCCAGCAGCTTGTTACAGTTAAATTCACCCCTCCACTTT
TRBV30	TRBJ2-7	once	.	CAWSRVPLYEQYF	TGTGCCTGGAGCCGAGTTCCCCTCTACGAGCAGTACTTC
TRBV19	TRBJ2-3	.	TRBD2	CASSPLAVSTDTQYF	TGTGCCAGTAGTCCACTAGCGGTTAGCACAGATACGCAGTATTTT
TRBV7-2	TRBJ2-1	.	.	CASGGARYNEQFF	TGTGCCAGCGGGGGGGCCCGATACAATGAGCAGTTCTTC
TRBV27	TRBJ2-7	.	TRBD2	CASILSRLAGTYEQYF	TGTGCCAGCATCTTATCCCGACTAGCGGGTACCTACGAGCAGTACTTC
TRBV28	TRBJ1-4	.	.	CASSRVGTNEKLFF	TGTGCCAGCAGCAGAGTGGGAACTAATGAAAAACTGTTTTTT
TRBV7-9	TRBJ1-1	few	TRBD1	CASSPDRVGAFF	TGTGCCAGCAGCCCCGACAGGGTAGGCGCTTTCTTT
TRBV30	TRBJ2-1	.	.	CAWRPLGGSSYNEQFF	TGTGCCTGGAGACCCCTTGGGGGTAGCTCCTACAATGAGCAGTTCTTC
TRBV2	TRBJ1-6	few	.	CASRRSNSPLHF	TGTGCCAGCCGTAGGTCTAATTCACCCCTCCACTTT
TRBV19	TRBJ1-6	.	TRBD1	CASSDPGRGQSPLHF	TGTGCCAGTAGTGATCCGGGCAGGGGGCAATCACCCCTCCACTTT
TRBV10-2	TRBJ2-5	.	TRBD2	CASSAGTKETQYF	TGCGCCAGCAGTGCTGGGACTAAAGAGACCCAGTACTTC
TRBV7-2	TRBJ2-1	.	TRBD2	CASSLEAGASSYNEQFF	TGTGCCAGCAGCTTAGAGGCGGGAGCGAGCTCCTACAATGAGCAGTTCTTC
TRBV11-3	TRBJ2-3	.	.	CASSPGPNPTDTQYF	TGTGCCAGCAGCCCGGGACCTAACCCCACAGATACGCAGTATTTT
TRBV5-4	TRBJ2-5	.	.	CASSLTGLQEQYF	TGTGCCAGCAGCTTGACAGGTTTGCAAGAGCAGTACTTC